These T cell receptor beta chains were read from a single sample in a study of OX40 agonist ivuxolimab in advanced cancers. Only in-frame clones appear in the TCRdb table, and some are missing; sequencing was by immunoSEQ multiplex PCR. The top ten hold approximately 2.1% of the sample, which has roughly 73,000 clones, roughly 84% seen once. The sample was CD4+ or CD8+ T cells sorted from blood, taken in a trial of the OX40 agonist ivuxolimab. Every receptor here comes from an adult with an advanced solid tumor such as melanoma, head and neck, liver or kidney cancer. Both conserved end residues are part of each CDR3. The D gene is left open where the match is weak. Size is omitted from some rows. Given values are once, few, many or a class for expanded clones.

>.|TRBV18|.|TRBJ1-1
CASSASAARATEAFF
TGTGCCAGCTCCGCCTCAGCCGCCAGGGCCACTGAAGCTTTCTTT
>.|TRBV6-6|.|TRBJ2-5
CASRHTETQYF
TGTGCCAGCCGCCACACAGAGACCCAGTACTTC
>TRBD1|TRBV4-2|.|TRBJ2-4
CASSQGGGDRVDKNIQYF
TGTGCCAGCAGCCAGGGGGGTGGGGACAGGGTTGACAAAAACATTCAGTACTTC
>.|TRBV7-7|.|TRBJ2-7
CASSLDGGSSYEQYF
TGTGCCAGCAGCTTAGATGGGGGAAGCTCCTACGAGCAGTACTTC
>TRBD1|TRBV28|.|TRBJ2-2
CASRAGTGWSGELFF
TGTGCCAGTAGGGCCGGGACAGGGTGGTCCGGGGAGCTGTTTTTT
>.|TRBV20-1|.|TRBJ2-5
CSAGKETQYF
TGCAGTGCCGGAAAAGAGACCCAGTACTTC
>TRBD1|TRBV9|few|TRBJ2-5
CARSTGGETQYF
TGTGCCAGGTCAACAGGGGGGGAGACCCAGTACTTC
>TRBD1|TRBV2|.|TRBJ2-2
CASRRQGSRTGELFF
TGTGCCAGCAGAAGACAGGGTTCTAGGACCGGGGAGCTGTTTTTT
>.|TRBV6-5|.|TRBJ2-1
CASSYSPSQNEQFF
TGTGCCAGCAGTTACTCCCCGTCGCAGAACGAGCAGTTCTTC
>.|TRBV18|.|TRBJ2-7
CASSQGRAGGEQYF
TGTGCCAGCTCTCAGGGCAGGGCTGGTGGCGAGCAGTACTTC
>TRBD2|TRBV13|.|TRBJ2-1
CASSSRQGGTSGSYNEQFF
TGTGCCAGCAGCTCGCGGCAGGGTGGGACTAGCGGTTCCTACAATGAGCAGTTCTTC
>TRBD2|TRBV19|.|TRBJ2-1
CASSIISGRALITEQFF
TGTGCCAGTAGTATTATTAGCGGGAGGGCCCTCATTACTGAGCAGTTCTTC
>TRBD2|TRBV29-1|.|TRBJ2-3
CSVEPTSGIGDTQYF
TGCAGCGTTGAACCTACTAGCGGGATAGGGGATACGCAGTATTTT
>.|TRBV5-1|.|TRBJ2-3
CASSLRAGTSTDTQYF
TGCGCCAGCAGCTTGAGAGCAGGGACCAGCACAGATACGCAGTATTTT
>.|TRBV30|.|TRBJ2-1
CAWKFSLQGKMGYNEQFF
TGTGCCTGGAAGTTCAGCCTGCAGGGAAAGATGGGCTACAATGAGCAGTTCTTC
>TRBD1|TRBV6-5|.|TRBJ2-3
CASSYRRGSDTQYF
TGTGCCAGCAGTTACCGCAGGGGGTCAGATACGCAGTATTTT
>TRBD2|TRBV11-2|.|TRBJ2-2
CASTLRHLAGGLGELFF
TGTGCCAGCACCCTACGCCACCTGGCGGGGGGATTGGGGGAGCTGTTTTTT
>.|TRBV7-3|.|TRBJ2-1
CASSLTGLANGEQFF
TGTGCCAGCAGCTTAACCGGGCTAGCGAACGGTGAGCAGTTCTTC
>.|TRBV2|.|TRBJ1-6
CASSARFGNSPLHF
TGTGCCAGCAGTGCCCGGTTCGGTAATTCACCCCTCCACTTT
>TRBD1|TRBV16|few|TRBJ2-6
CASSPTGQVGANVLTF
TGTGCCAGCAGCCCTACAGGACAGGTTGGGGCCAACGTCCTGACTTTC
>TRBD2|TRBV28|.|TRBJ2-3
CASSRPLAGRQADTQYF
TGTGCCAGCAGTCGCCCATTAGCGGGCAGACAAGCAGATACGCAGTATTTT
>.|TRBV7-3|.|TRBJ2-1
CASSLRGRYNEQFF
TGTGCCAGCAGCTTAAGGGGGCGCTACAATGAGCAGTTCTTC